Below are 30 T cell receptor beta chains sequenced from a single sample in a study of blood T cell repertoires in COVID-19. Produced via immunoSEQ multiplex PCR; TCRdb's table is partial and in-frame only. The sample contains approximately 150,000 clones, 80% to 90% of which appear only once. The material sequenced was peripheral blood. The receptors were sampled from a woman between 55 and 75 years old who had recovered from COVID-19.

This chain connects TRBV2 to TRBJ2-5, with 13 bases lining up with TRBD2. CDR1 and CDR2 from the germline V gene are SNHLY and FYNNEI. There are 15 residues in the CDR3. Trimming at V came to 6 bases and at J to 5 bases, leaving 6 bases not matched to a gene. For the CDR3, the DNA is TGTGCCAGCAGCCTTGAGACTAGCGGGGGGGAGACCCAGTACTTC. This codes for CASSLETSGGETQYF. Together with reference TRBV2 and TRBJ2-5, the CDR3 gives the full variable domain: EPEVTQTPSHQVTQMGQEVILRCVPISNHLYFYWYRQILGQKVEFLVSFYNNEISEKSEIFDDQFSVERPDGSNFTLKIRSTKLEDSAMYFCASSLETSGGETQYFGPGTRLLVL.

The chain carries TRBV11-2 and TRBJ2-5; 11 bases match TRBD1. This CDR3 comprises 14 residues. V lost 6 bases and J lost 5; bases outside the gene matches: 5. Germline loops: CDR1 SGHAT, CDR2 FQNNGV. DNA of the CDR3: TGTGCCAGCAGTCGGACAGGGGGCTTGGAGACCCAGTACTTC. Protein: CASSRTGGLETQYF.

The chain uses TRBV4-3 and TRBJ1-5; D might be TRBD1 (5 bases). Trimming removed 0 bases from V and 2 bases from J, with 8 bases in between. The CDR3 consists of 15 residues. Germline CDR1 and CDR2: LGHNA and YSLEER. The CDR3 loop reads CASSQDRAGNQPQHF. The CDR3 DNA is TGCGCCAGCAGCCAAGACAGGGCTGGCAATCAGCCCCAGCATTTT.

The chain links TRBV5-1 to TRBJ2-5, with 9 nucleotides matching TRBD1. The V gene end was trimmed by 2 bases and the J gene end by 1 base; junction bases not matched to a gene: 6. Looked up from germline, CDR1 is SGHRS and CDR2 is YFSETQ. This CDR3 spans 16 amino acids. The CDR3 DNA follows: TGCGCCAGCAGCTTAAAGGGGGACAGGGCCCAAGAGACCCAGTACTTC. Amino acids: CASSLKGDRAQETQYF.

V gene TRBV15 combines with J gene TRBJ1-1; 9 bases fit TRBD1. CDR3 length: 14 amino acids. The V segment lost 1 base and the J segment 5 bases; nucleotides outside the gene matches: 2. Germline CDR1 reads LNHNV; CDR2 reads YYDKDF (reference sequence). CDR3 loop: CATSRAGTGTEAFF. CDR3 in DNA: TGTGCCACCAGCAGAGCTGGGACAGGGACTGAAGCTTTCTTT.

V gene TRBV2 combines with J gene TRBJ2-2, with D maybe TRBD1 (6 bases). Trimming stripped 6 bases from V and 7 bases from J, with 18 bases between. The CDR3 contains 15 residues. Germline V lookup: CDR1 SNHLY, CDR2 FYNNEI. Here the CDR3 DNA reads TGTGCCAGCAGCCTCACCACCACAGGGTTCGGGGAGCTGTTTTTT. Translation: CASSLTTTGFGELFF.

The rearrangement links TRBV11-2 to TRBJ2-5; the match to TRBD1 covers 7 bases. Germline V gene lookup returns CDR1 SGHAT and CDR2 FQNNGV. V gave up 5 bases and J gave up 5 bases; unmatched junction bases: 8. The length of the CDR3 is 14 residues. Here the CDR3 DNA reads TGTGCCAGCAGCAACCGACAGGGTTACGAGACCCAGTACTTC. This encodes CASSNRQGYETQYF.

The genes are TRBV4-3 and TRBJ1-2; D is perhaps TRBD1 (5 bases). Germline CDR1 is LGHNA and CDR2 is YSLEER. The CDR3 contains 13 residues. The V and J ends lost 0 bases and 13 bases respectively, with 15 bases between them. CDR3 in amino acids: CASSQEGGRGCTF. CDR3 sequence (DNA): TGCGCCAGCAGCCAAGAGGGGGGGAGGGGTTGCACCTTC.

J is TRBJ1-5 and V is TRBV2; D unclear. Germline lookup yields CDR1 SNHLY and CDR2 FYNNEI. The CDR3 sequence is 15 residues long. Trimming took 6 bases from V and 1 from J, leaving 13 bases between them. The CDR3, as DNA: TGTGCCAGCAGCCCCGTCACGGTGAGCAATCAGCCCCAGCATTTT. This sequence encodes CASSPVTVSNQPQHF.

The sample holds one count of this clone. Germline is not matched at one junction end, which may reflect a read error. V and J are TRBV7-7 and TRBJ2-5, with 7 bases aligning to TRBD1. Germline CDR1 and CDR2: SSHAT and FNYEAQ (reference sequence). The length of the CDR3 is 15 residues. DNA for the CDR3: TGTGCTAGCAGCTTGAACAGGGGAAAGGGAGAGACCCAGTACTTC. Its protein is CASSLNRGKGETQYF. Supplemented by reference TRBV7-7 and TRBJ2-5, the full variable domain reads GAGVSQSPRYKVTKRGQDVTLRCDPISSHATLYWYQQALGQGPEFLTYFNYEAQPDKSGLPSDRFSAERPEGSISTLTIQRTEQRDSAMYRCASSLNRGKGETQYFGPGTRLLVL.

DNA for the CDR3: TGTGCCAGCAACGTGGCGGGACAGGGCTACGAGCAGTACTTC. It codes for CASNVAGQGYEQYF. V is TRBV28 and J is TRBJ2-7, with 9 bases matching TRBD1. Germline CDR1 reads MDHEN; CDR2 reads SYDVKM. Trimming took 7 bases from V and 3 from J; bases not matched to a gene: 7. This CDR3 comprises 14 residues.

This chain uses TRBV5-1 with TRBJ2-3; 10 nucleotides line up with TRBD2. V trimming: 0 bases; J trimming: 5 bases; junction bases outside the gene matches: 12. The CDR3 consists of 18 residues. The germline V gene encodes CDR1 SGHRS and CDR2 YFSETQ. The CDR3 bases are TGCGCCAGCAGCTTGGCCCCTAGCGGGGGCCTTCTGGGAGATACGCAGTATTTT. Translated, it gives CASSLAPSGGLLGDTQYF.

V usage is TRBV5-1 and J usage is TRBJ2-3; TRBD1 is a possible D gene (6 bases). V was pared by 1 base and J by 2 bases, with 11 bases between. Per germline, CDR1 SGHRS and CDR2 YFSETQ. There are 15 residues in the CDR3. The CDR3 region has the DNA TGCGCCAGCAGCTTGAAGGGACACACCACAGATACGCAGTATTTT. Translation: CASSLKGHTTDTQYF.

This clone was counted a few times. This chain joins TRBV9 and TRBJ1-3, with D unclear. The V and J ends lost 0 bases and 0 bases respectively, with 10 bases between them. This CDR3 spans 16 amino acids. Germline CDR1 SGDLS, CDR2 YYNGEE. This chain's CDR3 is CASSVEPGYSGNTIYF. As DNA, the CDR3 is TGTGCCAGCAGCGTAGAGCCGGGTTACTCTGGAAACACCATATATTTT.

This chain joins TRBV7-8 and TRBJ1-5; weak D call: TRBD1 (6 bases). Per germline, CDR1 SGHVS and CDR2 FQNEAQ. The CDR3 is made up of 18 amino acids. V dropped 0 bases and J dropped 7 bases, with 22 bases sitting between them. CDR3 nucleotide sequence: TGTGCCAGCAGCTTAGCAGGCCGGGGCAGGGGCTCATGGCAGCCCCAGCATTTT. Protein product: CASSLAGRGRGSWQPQHF.

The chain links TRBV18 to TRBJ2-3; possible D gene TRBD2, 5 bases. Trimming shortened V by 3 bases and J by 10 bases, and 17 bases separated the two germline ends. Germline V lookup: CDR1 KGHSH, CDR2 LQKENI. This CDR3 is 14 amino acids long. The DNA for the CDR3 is TGTGCCAGCTCACCGGACTTGGGAAGGGATGCGCAGTATTTT. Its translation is CASSPDLGRDAQYF. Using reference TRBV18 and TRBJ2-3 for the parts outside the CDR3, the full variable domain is NAGVMQNPRHLVRRRGQEARLRCSPMKGHSHVYWYRQLPEEGLKFMVYLQKENIIDESGMPKERFSAEFPKEGPSILRIQQVVRGDSAAYFCASSPDLGRDAQYFGPGTRLTVL.

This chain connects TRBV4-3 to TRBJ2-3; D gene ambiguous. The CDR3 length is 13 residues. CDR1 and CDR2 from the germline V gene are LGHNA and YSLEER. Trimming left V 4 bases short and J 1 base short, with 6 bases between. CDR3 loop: CASSPLGTDTQYF. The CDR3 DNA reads TGCGCCAGCAGCCCTTTAGGCACAGATACGCAGTATTTT.

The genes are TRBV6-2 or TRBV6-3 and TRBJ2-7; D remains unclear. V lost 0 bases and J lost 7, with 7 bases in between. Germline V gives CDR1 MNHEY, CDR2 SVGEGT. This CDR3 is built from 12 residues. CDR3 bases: TGTGCCAGCAGTTACTCGAGAAGAGAGCAGTACTTC. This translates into CASSYSRREQYF.

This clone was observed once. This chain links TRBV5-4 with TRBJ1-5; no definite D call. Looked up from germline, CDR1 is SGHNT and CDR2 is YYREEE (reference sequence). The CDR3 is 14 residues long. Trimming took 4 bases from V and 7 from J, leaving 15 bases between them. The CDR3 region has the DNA TGTGCCAGCAGCCCGATTCCGGGAGGGCAGCCCCAGCATTTT. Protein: CASSPIPGGQPQHF.

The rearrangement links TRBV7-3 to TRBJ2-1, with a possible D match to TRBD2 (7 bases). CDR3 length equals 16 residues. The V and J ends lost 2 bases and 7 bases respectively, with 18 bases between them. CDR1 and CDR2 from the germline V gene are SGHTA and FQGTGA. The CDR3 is CASSLYAGATRNEQFF. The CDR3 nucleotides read TGTGCCAGCAGCTTATATGCGGGGGCAACGAGGAATGAGCAGTTCTTC.

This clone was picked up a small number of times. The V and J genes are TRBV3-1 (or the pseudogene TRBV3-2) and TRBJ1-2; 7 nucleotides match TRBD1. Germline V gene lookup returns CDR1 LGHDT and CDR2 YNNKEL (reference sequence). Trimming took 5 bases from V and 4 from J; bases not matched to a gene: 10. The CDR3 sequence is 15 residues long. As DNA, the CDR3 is TGTGCCAGCAGCTCTGGAGGGGGCCTGGGCTATGGCTACACCTTC. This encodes CASSSGGGLGYGYTF.

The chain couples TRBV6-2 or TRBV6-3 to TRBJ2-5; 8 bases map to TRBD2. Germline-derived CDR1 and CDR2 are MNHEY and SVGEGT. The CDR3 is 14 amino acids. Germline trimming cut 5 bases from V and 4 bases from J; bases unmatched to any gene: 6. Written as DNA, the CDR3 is TGTGCCAGCAGTCCCCGACTAGCGAGAGAGACCCAGTACTTC. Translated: CASSPRLARETQYF.

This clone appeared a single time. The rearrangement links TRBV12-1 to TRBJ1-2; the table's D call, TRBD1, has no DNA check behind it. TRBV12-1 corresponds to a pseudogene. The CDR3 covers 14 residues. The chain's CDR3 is CASSAGQAHYGYTF. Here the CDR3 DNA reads TGTGCCAGCAGCGCGGGACAGGCCCACTATGGCTACACCTTC.

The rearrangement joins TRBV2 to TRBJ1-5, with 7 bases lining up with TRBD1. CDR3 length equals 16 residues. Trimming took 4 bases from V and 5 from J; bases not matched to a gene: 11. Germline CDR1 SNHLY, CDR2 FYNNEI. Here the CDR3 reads CASSAYRDRRDQPQHF. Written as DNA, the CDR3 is TGTGCCAGCAGTGCTTACCGGGACAGAAGGGATCAGCCCCAGCATTTT.

Here the CDR3 DNA reads TGTGCCAGCAGACTACAGGGGAACACTGAAGCTTTCTTT. Amino acids: CASRLQGNTEAFF. The chain carries TRBV7-9 and TRBJ1-1; a possible D gene is TRBD1 (6 bases). The CDR3 covers 13 residues. The V end lost 6 bases, the J end lost 1 base, and 9 bases lay between the germline ends. From germline, CDR1 is SEHNR and CDR2 FQNEAQ (reference sequence).

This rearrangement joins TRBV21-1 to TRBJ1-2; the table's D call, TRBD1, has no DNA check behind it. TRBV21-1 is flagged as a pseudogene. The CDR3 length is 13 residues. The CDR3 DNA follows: TGTGCCAGCAGGGCCCCGACTAACTATGGCTACACCTTC. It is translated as CASRAPTNYGYTF.

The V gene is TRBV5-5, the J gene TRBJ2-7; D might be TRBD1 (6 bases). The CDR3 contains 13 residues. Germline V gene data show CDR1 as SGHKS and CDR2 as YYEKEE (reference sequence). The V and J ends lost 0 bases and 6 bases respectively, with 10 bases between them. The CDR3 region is CASSLGIGGEQYF. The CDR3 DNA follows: TGTGCCAGCAGCTTGGGTATAGGGGGCGAGCAGTACTTC. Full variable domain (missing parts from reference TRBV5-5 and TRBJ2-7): DAGVTQSPTHLIKTRGQQVTLRCSPISGHKSVSWYQQVLGQGPQFIFQYYEKEERGRGNFPDRFSARQFPNYSSELNVNALLLGDSALYLCASSLGIGGEQYFGPGTRLTVT.

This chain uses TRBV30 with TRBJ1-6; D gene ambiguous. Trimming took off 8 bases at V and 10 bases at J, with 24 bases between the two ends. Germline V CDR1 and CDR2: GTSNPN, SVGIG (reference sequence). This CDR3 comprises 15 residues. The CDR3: CAVLLTGRVGSPLHF. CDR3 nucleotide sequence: TGTGCCGTCCTACTAACGGGGAGGGTTGGCTCACCCCTCCACTTT.

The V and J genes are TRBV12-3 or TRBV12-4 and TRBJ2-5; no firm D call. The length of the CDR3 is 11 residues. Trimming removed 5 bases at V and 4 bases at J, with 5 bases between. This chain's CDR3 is CASSNRETQYF. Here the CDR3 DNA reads TGTGCCAGCAGTAACAGAGAGACCCAGTACTTC.

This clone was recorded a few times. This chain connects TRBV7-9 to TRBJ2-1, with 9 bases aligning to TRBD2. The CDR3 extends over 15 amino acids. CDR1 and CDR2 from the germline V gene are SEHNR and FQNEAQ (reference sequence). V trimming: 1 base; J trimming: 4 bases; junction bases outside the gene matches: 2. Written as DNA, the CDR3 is TGTGCCAGCAGCTTAGGCCTAGCGGGGTACAATGAGCAGTTCTTC. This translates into CASSLGLAGYNEQFF.